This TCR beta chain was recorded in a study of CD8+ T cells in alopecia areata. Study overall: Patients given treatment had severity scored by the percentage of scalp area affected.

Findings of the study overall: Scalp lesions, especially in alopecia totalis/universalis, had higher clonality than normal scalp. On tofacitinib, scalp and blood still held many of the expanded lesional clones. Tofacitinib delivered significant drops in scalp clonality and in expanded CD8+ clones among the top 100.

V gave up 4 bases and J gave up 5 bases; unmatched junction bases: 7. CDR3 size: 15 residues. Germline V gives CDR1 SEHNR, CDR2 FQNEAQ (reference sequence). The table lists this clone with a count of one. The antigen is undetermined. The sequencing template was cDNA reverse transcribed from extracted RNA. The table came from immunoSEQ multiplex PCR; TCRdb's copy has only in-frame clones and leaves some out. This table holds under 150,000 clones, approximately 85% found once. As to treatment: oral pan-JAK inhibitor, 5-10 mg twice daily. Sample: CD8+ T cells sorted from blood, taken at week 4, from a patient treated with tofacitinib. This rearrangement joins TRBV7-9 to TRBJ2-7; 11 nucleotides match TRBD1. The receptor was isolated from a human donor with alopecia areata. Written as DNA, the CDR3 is TGTGCCAGCAGCTCAAAACCGGGACAGGGGGACGAGCAGTACTTC. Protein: CASSSKPGQGDEQYF.